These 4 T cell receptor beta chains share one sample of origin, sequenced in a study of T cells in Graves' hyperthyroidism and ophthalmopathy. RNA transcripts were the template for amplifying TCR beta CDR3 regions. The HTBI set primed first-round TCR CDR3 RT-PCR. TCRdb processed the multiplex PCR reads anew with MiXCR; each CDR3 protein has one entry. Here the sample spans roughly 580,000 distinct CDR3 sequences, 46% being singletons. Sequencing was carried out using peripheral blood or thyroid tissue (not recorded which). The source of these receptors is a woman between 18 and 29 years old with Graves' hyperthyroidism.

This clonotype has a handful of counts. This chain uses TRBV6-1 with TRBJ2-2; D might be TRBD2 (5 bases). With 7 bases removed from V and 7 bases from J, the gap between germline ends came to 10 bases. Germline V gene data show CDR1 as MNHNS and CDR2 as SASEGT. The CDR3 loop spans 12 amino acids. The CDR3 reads CASTGWGGELFF. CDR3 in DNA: TGTGCCAGCACGGGATGGGGCGGGGAGCTGTTTTTT.

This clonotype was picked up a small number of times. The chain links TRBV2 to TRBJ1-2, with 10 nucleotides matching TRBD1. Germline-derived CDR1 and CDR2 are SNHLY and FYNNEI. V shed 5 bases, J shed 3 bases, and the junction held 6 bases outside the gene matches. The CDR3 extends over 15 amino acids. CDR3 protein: CASSPRDRGHYGYTF. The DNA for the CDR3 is TGTGCCAGCAGTCCCCGGGACAGGGGTCACTATGGCTACACCTTC.

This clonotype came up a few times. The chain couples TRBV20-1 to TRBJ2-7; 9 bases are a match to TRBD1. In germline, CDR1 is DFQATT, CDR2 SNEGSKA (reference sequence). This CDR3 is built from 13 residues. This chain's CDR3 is CSIGTGLTYEQYF. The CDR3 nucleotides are TGCAGCATCGGGACAGGGCTTACCTACGAGCAGTACTTC.

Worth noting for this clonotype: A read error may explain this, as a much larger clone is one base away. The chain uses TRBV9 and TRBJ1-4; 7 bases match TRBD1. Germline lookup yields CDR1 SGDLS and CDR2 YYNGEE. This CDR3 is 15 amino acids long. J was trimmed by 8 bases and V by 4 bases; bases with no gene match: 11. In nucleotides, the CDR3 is TGTGCCAGCAGCCCAGGGGGAGGGTTAGCGGAAAAACTGTTTTTT. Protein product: CASSPGGGLAEKLFF. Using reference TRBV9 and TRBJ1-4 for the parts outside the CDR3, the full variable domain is DSGVTQTPKHLITATGQRVTLRCSPRSGDLSVYWYQQSLDQGLQFLIQYYNGEERAKGNILERFSAQQFPDLHSELNLSSLELGDSALYFCASSPGGGLAEKLFFGSGTQLSVL.